This T cell receptor (beta chain) was recovered during a study of OX40 agonist ivuxolimab in advanced cancers. Some clones are missing from TCRdb's copy, which holds only in-frame ones; the method was immunoSEQ multiplex PCR. The sample lists approximately 40,000 clones, approximately 90% seen once, with nearly 9.5% in the top ten. The sample consisted of CD4+ or CD8+ T cells sorted from blood, taken in a trial of the OX40 agonist ivuxolimab. The origin of this receptor is an adult with an advanced solid tumor such as melanoma, head and neck, liver or kidney cancer.

CDR3 sequence: CASGDGANVLTF. In DNA, the CDR3 is TGTGCCTCTGGGGATGGGGCCAACGTCCTGACTTTC. The V gene is TRBV27, the J gene TRBJ2-6; D is unresolved. The germline V gene has CDR1 MNHEY and CDR2 SMNVEV (reference sequence). The V and J ends lost 11 bases and 3 bases respectively, with 8 bases between them. CDR3 size: 12 residues.